This TCR beta chain was observed in a study of CD8 T cells in ankylosing spondylitis. Study conclusions and caveats: Blood of patients with ankylosing spondylitis appeared to be characterized by a TCR beta motif of several highly homologous variants.

This clonotype was counted ten times or more. Its antigen is not known. CDR3 length: 15 amino acids. Germline CDR1 is KGHSH and CDR2 is LQKENI. V lost 3 bases and J lost 3; bases outside the gene matches: 1. TCRdb reanalysed the 5' RACE reads using MiXCR and keeps one entry per CDR3 protein. The table shows about 140,000 distinct CDR3 sequences, with around 32% occurring only once. The receptor was isolated from a male donor with ankylosing spondylitis. The sequenced sample consisted of synovial fluid, either unsorted or a sorted T cell fraction (not recorded which). This chain links TRBV18 with TRBJ2-5, with 13 positions matching TRBD2. The CDR3 sequence is CASSPGLAGKETQYF. Here the CDR3 DNA reads TGTGCCAGCTCACCGGGACTAGCGGGGAAAGAGACCCAGTACTTC. Filled out from reference TRBV18 and TRBJ2-5, the complete variable domain reads NAGVMQNPRHLVRRRGQEARLRCSPMKGHSHVYWYRQLPEEGLKFMVYLQKENIIDESGMPKERFSAEFPKEGPSILRIQQVVRGDSAAYFCASSPGLAGKETQYFGPGTRLLVL.